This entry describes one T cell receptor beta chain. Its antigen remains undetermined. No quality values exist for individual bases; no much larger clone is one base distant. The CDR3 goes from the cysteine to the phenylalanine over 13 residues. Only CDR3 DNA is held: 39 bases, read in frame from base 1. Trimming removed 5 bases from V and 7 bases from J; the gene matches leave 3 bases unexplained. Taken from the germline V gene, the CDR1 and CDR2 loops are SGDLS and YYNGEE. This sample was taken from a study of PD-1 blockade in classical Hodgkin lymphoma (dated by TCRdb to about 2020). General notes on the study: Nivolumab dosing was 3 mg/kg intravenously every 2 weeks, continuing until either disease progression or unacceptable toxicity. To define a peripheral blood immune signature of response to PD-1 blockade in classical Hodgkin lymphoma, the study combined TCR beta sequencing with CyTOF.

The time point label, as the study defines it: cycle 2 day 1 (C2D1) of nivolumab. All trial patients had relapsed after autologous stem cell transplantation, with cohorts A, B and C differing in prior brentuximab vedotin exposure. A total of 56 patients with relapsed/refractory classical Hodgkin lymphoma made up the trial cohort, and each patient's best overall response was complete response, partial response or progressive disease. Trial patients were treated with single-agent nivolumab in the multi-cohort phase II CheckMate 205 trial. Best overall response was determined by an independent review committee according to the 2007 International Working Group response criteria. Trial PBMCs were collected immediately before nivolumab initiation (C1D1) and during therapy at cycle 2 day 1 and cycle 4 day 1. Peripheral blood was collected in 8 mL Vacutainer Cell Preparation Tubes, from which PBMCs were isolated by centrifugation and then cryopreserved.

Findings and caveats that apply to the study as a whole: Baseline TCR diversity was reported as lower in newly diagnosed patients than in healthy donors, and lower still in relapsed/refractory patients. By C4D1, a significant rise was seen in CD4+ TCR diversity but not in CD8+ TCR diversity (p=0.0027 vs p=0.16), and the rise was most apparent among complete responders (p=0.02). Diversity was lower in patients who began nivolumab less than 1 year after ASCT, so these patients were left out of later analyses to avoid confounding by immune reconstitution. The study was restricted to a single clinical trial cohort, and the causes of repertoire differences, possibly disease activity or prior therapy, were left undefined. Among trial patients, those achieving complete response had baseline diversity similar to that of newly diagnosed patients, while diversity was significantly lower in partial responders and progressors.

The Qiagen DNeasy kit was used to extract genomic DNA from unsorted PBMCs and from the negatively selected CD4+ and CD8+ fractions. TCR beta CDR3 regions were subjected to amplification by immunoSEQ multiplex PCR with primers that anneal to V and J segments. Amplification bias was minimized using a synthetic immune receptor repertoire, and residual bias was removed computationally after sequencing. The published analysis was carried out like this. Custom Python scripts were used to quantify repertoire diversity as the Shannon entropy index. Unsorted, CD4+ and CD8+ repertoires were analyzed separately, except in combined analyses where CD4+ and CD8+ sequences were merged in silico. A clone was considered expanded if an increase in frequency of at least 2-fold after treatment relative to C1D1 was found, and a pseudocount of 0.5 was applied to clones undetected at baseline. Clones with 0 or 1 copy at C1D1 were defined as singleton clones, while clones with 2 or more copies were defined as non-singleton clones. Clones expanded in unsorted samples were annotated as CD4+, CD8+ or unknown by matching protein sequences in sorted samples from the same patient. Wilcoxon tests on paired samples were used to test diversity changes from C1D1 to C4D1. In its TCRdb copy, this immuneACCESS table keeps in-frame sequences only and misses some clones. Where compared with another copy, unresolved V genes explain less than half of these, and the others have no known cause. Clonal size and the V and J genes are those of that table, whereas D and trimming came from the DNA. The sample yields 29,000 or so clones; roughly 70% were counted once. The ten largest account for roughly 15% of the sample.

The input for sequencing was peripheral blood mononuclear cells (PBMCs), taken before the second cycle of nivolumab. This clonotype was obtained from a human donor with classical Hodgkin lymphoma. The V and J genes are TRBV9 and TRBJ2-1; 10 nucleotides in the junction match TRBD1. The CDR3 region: CASRGTGVNEQFF. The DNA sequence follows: TGTGCCAGCAGGGGGACAGGGGTAAATGAGCAGTTCTTC.